Presented here are 11 T cell receptor beta chains from one specimen sequenced in a study of glioma-infiltrating T cells after dendritic cell vaccination. Generated by immunoSEQ multiplex PCR, the TCRdb table keeps only in-frame clones and is missing some. The table lists about 49,000 clones, about 85% of them singletons. This specimen was blood, taken before dendritic cell vaccination. These receptors all stem from a human donor with glioblastoma.

About this clone: An end of the junction differs from the germline gene, which may be a read error. This same CDR3 is encoded by further DNA sequences in the sample. The V call is TRBV4-1, the J call TRBJ1-6; D gene ambiguous. CDR3 length: 18 amino acids. Germline V gene sequence: CDR1 MGHRA, CDR2 YSYEKL. This CDR3 reads CASSQDRRWEEVDSPLHF. The CDR3 DNA reads as TGCGCCAGCAGCCAAGATCGTCGTTGGGAGGAGGTCGATTCCCCCCTCCACTTT.

The rearrangement links TRBV5-6 to TRBJ1-1; tentatively, D is TRBD1 (5 bases). Germline values: CDR1 SGHDT, CDR2 YYEEEE. The CDR3 is 15 amino acids. The V end lost 4 bases, the J end lost 0 bases, and 13 bases lay between the germline ends. CDR3 in amino acids: CASSVQGSMNTEAFF. The CDR3 DNA is TGTGCCAGCAGCGTCCAGGGCTCCATGAACACTGAAGCTTTCTTT.

J is TRBJ1-1 and V is TRBV19; unclear D gene. In germline, CDR1 is LNHDA, CDR2 SQIVND (reference sequence). This CDR3 contains 10 residues. Trimming took off 9 bases at V and 3 bases at J, with 5 bases between the two ends. In DNA form, the CDR3 reads TGTGCCAGCCGGGACACTGAAGCTTTCTTT. Protein sequence: CASRDTEAFF. The complete variable domain, with remaining parts taken from reference TRBV19 and TRBJ1-1, reads DGGITQSPKYLFRKEGQNVTLSCEQNLNHDAMYWYRQDPGQGLRLIYYSQIVNDFQKGDIAEGYSVSREKKESFPLTVTSAQKNPTAFYLCASRDTEAFFGQGTRLTVV.

V gene TRBV30 combines with J gene TRBJ1-4, with 9 bases fitting TRBD1. CDR1 GTSNPN and CDR2 SVGIG come from the germline V gene (reference sequence). The CDR3 is made up of 15 amino acids. Trimming cost V 0 bases and J 8 bases; bases outside gene matches: 7. In DNA form, the CDR3 reads TGTGCCTGGAGTGTACGTGGGACAGGGTGGGAAAAACTGTTTTTT. This translates into CAWSVRGTGWEKLFF.

The chain is built from TRBV10-3 and TRBJ2-1; 7 bases map to TRBD1. With V trimmed by 6 bases and J by 8 bases, 7 bases remained unmatched. The germline gives CDR1 ENHRY, CDR2 SYGVKD. This CDR3 is 13 amino acids long. In DNA, the CDR3 is TGTGCCATCAGAAGACAGGGTTCAGATGAGCAGTTCTTC. Translating gives CAIRRQGSDEQFF.

J is TRBJ1-2 and V is TRBV19; D is perhaps TRBD1 (6 bases). The germline V and J ends were trimmed by 3 bases and 2 bases, with 13 bases remaining between them. Germline V CDR1 and CDR2: LNHDA, SQIVND (reference sequence). The CDR3 sequence is 15 residues long. The DNA for the CDR3 is TGTGCCAGTAGTATGCGACAGGATACCAACTATGGCTACACCTTC. It specifies CASSMRQDTNYGYTF.

The chain employs TRBV30 and TRBJ1-1; D possibly corresponds to TRBD1 (5 bases). V dropped 3 bases and J dropped 3 bases, with 8 bases sitting between them. This CDR3 has 12 amino acids. Per the germline V gene, CDR1 is GTSNPN and CDR2 is SVGIG (reference sequence). The CDR3 DNA is TGTGCCTGGAGCCGGGGGTACACTGAAGCTTTCTTT. Its translation is CAWSRGYTEAFF.

The chain recombines TRBV5-1 with TRBJ1-4; no firm D call. Trimming stripped 0 bases from V and 0 bases from J, with 12 bases between. Germline CDR1 and CDR2: SGHRS and YFSETQ. The CDR3 totals 17 residues. CDR3 coding DNA: TGCGCCAGCAGCTTGGACAGAGTCCAAACAACTAATGAAAAACTGTTTTTT. Protein product: CASSLDRVQTTNEKLFF.

The chain combines TRBV6-5 with TRBJ2-7, with D perhaps matching TRBD1 (5 bases). Germline V gene lookup returns CDR1 MNHEY and CDR2 SVGAGI. V was clipped by 5 bases and J by 1 base, with 15 bases between them. The CDR3 has 15 amino acids. CDR3 residues: CASSPLGAGSYEQYF. CDR3 nucleotide sequence: TGTGCCAGCAGTCCCCTAGGGGCCGGATCCTACGAGCAGTACTTC.

J is TRBJ2-1 and V is TRBV4-3, with TRBD2 matching over 10 bases. The CDR3 loop spans 14 amino acids. Germline values: CDR1 LGHNA, CDR2 YSLEER. Trimming took 4 bases from V and 9 from J; bases not matched to a gene: 6. The CDR3 DNA reads TGCGCCAGCAGCCTCCTAGCGGGAGAGGGTGAGCAGTTCTTC. Its translation: CASSLLAGEGEQFF.

The V and J genes are TRBV30 and TRBJ1-1, with D perhaps matching TRBD1 (5 bases). The CDR3 totals 11 residues. The germline V and J ends were trimmed by 5 bases and 6 bases, with 10 bases remaining between them. Germline-derived CDR1 and CDR2 are GTSNPN and SVGIG (reference sequence). CDR3 nucleotide sequence: TGTGCCTGGGAGACAGTACCTGAAGCTTTCTTT. Encoded protein: CAWETVPEAFF. The full variable domain, rest sourced from reference TRBV30 and TRBJ1-1, is SQTIHQWPATLVQPVGSPLSLECTVEGTSNPNLYWYRQAAGRGLQLLFYSVGIGQISSEVPQNLSASRPQDRQFILSSKKLLLSDSGFYLCAWETVPEAFFGQGTRLTVV.